Sequencing of this T cell receptor (beta chain) was carried out in a study of blood T cell repertoires in COVID-19. Whole-study context: The analysed material was cDNA or gDNA that came from T cells, B-cell-depleted T cells, or PBMCs.

The CDR3 extends over 16 amino acids. V shed 0 bases, J shed 5 bases, and the junction held 6 bases outside the gene matches. Germline CDR1 and CDR2: ENHRY and SYGVKD. Authors' methods: Amplification of reference gene primers provided the estimated nucleated cell counts. Assay: immunoSEQ multiplex PCR; the TCRdb copy retains only in-frame clones and omits some. The DNA was the basis for D and trimming; V, J and clone size are from that table. This table holds 60,000 to 75,000 clones, around 83% found once. The TCR comes from a woman at least 80 years old with acute or convalescent COVID-19. The chain joins TRBV10-3 to TRBJ1-5, with TRBD1 matching over 8 bases. Sequences were obtained from peripheral blood. The CDR3 here is CAISESTGGSYQPQHF. CDR3 DNA: TGTGCCATCAGTGAGTCTACAGGGGGTTCATATCAGCCCCAGCATTTT.